The TCR beta chain under discussion was sequenced for a study of early T cells in non-severe SARS-CoV-2 infection. Study-level information: The study sequenced bulk RNA from unsorted whole blood, with chains unpaired.

As for this clonotype: A single base separates this from a much larger clone, so it may be a read error.

V trimming: 5 bases; J trimming: 1 base; junction bases outside the gene matches: 4. The CDR3 is made up of 16 amino acids. In germline, CDR1 is MDHEN, CDR2 SYDVKM. Each single cDNA molecule received a unique molecular identifier. TCRdb re-derived calls from the 5' RACE reads in MiXCR, one entry per CDR3 protein. Among 65,000 to 95,000 distinct CDR3 sequences listed, about 16% were seen once. The receptor comes from an adult who was a healthcare worker with PCR-confirmed SARS-CoV-2 infection or an uninfected control (not recorded which). Sequencing was done on a sample of whole blood. The chain is built from TRBV28 and TRBJ2-5; 13 bases fit TRBD2. The CDR3 loop reads CASSPTSGGIQETQYF. The CDR3 region has the DNA TGTGCCAGCAGTCCGACTAGCGGGGGGATCCAAGAGACCCAGTACTTC.